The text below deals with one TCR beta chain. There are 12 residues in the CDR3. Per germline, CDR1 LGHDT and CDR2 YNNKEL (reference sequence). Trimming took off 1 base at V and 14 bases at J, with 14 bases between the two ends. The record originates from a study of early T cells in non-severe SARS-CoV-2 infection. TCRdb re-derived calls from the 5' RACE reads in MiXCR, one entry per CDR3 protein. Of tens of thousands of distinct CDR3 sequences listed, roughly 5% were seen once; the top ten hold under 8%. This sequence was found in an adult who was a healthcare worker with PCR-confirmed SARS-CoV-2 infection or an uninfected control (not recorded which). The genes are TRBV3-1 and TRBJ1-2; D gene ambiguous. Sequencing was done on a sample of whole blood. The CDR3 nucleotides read TGTGCCAGCAGCCAAGTAGGACGCCCCTGGACCTTC. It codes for CASSQVGRPWTF.